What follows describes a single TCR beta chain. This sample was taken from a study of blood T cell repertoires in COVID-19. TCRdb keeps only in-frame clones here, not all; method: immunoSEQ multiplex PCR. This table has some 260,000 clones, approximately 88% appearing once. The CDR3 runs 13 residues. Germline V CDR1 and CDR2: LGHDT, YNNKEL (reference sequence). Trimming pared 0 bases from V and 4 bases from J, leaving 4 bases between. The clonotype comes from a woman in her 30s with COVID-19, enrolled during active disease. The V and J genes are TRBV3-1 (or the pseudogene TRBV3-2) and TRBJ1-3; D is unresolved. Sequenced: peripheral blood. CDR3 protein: CASSQEEGNTIYF. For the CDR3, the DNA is TGTGCCAGCAGCCAAGAGGAGGGAAACACCATATATTTT.